This is a list of T cell receptor beta chains from one sample in a study of Ad26.COV2.S vaccination and SARS-CoV-2 variants. Clones were sequenced by immunoSEQ multiplex PCR, and TCRdb holds only the in-frame ones, with some missing. The repertoire consists of about 180,000 clones, with around 90% occurring once and the leading ten covering 5.5% to 6%. Sample: peripheral blood, taken after recovery from COVID-19. The receptors come from a human donor who had recovered from COVID-19. CDR3s include the opening cysteine and the closing phenylalanine or tryptophan. A D gene is named only where the DNA matches it firmly. Rows give clone size only sometimes, using once, few, many, or a class for an expanded clone.

v_call,clone_size,d_call,cdr3_length,j_call,cdr3_aa,cdr3_nt
TRBV28,-,TRBD2,14,TRBJ2-7,CASTVGGSSYEQYF,TGTGCCAGCACTGTGGGGGGGTCCTCCTACGAGCAGTACTTC
TRBV19,-,TRBD2,15,TRBJ2-7,CASSIFPGRAYEQYF,TGTGCCAGTAGTATTTTCCCCGGGAGGGCCTACGAGCAGTACTTC
TRBV21-1,once,-,17,TRBJ1-1,CASSKEEETDMNTEAFF,TGTGCCAGCAGCAAAGAAGAAGAGACAGACATGAACACTGAAGCTTTCTTT
TRBV29-1,once,TRBD2,16,TRBJ2-1,CSVRLRLAGHGNEQFF,TGCAGCGTCCGTCTCCGACTAGCGGGACACGGCAATGAGCAGTTCTTC
TRBV5-8,-,-,16,TRBJ1-5,CASSLVGGAQGQPQHF,TGTGCCAGCAGCTTGGTGGGGGGGGCGCAGGGTCAGCCCCAGCATTTT
TRBV18,-,-,15,TRBJ1-3,CASSPVTGSGNTIYF,TGTGCCAGCTCACCAGTAACAGGCTCTGGAAACACCATATATTTT
TRBV9,-,TRBD2,14,TRBJ2-7,CASSPGTSRDEQYF,TGTGCCAGCAGCCCAGGGACTAGCCGTGACGAGCAGTACTTC
TRBV6-2/TRBV6-3,-,TRBD1,17,TRBJ2-3,CASSYSGTAGPTDTQYF,TGTGCCAGCAGTTACTCCGGGACAGCCGGACCCACAGATACGCAGTATTTT
TRBV12-3/TRBV12-4,-,-,13,TRBJ2-2,CASTRVGTGELFF,TGTGCCAGCACCAGAGTTGGAACCGGGGAGCTGTTTTTT
TRBV20-1,-,-,11,TRBJ2-7,CSAREAYEQYF,TGCAGTGCTAGAGAAGCATACGAGCAGTACTTC
TRBV14,few,-,14,TRBJ2-1,CASSQDWSLNEQFF,TGTGCCAGCAGCCAAGATTGGAGTCTCAATGAGCAGTTCTTC
TRBV28,few,-,13,TRBJ1-1,CASTFIPNTEAFF,TGTGCCAGCACCTTCATCCCGAACACTGAAGCTTTCTTT
TRBV28,-,TRBD1,15,TRBJ1-1,CASSFSTGENTEAFF,TGTGCCAGCAGTTTCTCGACAGGGGAGAACACTGAAGCTTTCTTT
TRBV2,once,TRBD2,19,TRBJ2-3,CASRDSWTSGEYLTDTQYF,TGTGCCAGCAGGGACAGCTGGACTAGCGGGGAATACCTCACAGATACGCAGTATTTT
TRBV7-3,-,-,12,TRBJ2-7,CASSLNGEEQYF,TGTGCCAGCAGCTTAAATGGTGAGGAGCAGTACTTC
TRBV5-1,-,-,14,TRBJ1-1,CASSLASMNTEAFF,TGCGCCAGCAGCTTGGCTAGCATGAACACTGAAGCTTTCTTT
TRBV19,-,TRBD1,15,TRBJ1-1,CASSIEGTGYTEAFF,TGTGCCAGTAGTATAGAAGGGACAGGGTACACTGAAGCTTTCTTT
TRBV15,-,-,14,TRBJ2-3,CATSRDRLGDTQYF,TGTGCCACCAGCAGAGATAGATTAGGAGATACGCAGTATTTT
TRBV5-6,-,-,14,TRBJ2-7,CASSLGSGTYEQYF,TGTGCCAGCAGCTTGGGGTCAGGAACCTACGAGCAGTACTTC
TRBV18,-,TRBD1,17,TRBJ1-1,CASSPSLGDRGNTEAFF,TGTGCCAGCTCACCAAGCCTGGGGGACAGGGGGAACACTGAAGCTTTCTTT
TRBV5-1,few,-,11,TRBJ1-1,CASSSYTEAFF,TGCGCCAGCAGCTCTTACACTGAAGCTTTCTTT
TRBV28,once,TRBD1,15,TRBJ2-3,CASSLTGGGTDTQYF,TGTGCCAGCAGTCTTACAGGGGGCGGCACAGATACGCAGTATTTT
TRBV30,-,TRBD1,15,TRBJ1-3,CAWSSRRQGINTIYF,TGTGCCTGGAGTTCCCGACGACAGGGGATAAACACCATATATTTT
TRBV6-6,-,-,16,TRBJ2-7,CASSPAQGPWIYEQYF,TGTGCCAGCAGCCCCGCCCAGGGGCCTTGGATCTACGAGCAGTACTTC
TRBV4-1,-,TRBD2,17,TRBJ2-5,CASSQGVGRGVQETQYF,TGCGCCAGCAGCCAAGGGGTAGGGCGGGGGGTTCAGGAGACCCAGTACTTC
TRBV11-2,-,TRBD1,17,TRBJ2-5,CASSPLDRGLSKETQYF,TGTGCCAGCAGCCCCCTTGACAGGGGTTTAAGTAAGGAGACCCAGTACTTC
TRBV3-1/TRBV3-2,-,-,13,TRBJ1-5,CASSQGKSQPQHF,TGTGCCAGCAGCCAAGGGAAGAGTCAGCCCCAGCATTTT